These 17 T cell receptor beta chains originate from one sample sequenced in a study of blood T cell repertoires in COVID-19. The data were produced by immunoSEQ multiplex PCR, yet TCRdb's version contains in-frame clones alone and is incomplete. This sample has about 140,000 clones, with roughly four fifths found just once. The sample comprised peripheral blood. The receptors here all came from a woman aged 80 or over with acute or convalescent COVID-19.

CDR3 protein: CASSFTGGTEAFF. CDR3 DNA: TGTGCCAGCAGCTTCACAGGGGGCACTGAAGCTTTCTTT. The chain uses TRBV2 and TRBJ1-1, with TRBD1 matching 8 bases. Germline CDR1 reads SNHLY; CDR2 reads FYNNEI. CDR3 size: 13 residues. V was pared by 6 bases and J by 4 bases, with 4 bases of the junction left unmatched.

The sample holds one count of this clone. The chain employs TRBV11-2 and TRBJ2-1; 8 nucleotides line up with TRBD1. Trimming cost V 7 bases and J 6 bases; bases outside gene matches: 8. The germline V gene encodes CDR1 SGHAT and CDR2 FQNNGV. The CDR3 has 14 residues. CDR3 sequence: CASKRDRLSNEQFF. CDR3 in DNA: TGTGCCAGCAAAAGGGACAGGCTGTCCAATGAGCAGTTCTTC.

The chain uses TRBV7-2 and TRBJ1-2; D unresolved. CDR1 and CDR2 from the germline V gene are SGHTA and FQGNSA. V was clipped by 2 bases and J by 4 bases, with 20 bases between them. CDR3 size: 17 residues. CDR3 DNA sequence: TGTGCCAGCAGCTTATATCATGATACCTTTAACGGCTATGGCTACACCTTC. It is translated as CASSLYHDTFNGYGYTF.

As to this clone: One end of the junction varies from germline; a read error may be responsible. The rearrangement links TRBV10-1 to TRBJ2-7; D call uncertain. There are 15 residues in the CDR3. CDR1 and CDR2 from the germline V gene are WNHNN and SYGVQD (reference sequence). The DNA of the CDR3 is TGCGCCAGCGGTGATGGAGAGGCGTCGGACTACGAGCAGTACTTC. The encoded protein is CASGDGEASDYEQYF.

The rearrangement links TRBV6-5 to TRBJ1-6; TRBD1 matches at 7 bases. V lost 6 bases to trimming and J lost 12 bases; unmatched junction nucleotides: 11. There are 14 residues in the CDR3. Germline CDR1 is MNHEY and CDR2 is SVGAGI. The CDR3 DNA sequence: TGTGCCAGCAGCCACGGGACAGTGGGGGTACCCCTCCACTTT. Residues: CASSHGTVGVPLHF.

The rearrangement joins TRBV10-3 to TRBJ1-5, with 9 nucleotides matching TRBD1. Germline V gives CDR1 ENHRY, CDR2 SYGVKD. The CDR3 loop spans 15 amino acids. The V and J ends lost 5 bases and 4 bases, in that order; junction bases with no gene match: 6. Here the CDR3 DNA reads TGTGCCATCAGTACCGGACAGGGGAGAAATCAGCCCCAGCATTTT. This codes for CAISTGQGRNQPQHF.

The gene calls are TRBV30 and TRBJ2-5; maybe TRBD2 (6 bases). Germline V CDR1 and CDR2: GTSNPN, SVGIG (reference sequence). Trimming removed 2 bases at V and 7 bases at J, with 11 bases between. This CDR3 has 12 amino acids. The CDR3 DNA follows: TGTGCCTGGAGTCCGCGGGGCGGGACCCAGTACTTC. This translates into CAWSPRGGTQYF.

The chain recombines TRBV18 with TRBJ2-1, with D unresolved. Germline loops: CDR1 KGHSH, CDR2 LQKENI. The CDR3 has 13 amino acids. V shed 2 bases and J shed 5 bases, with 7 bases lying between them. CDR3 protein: CASSPTIDNEQFF. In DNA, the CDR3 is TGTGCCAGCTCACCAACTATAGACAATGAGCAGTTCTTC.

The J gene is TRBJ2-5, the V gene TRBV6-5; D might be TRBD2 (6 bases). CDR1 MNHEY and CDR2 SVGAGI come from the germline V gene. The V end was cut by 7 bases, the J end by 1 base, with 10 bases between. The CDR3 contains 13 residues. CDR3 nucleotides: TGTGCCAGCATGACGGAGGGCCAAGAGACCCAGTACTTC. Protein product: CASMTEGQETQYF.

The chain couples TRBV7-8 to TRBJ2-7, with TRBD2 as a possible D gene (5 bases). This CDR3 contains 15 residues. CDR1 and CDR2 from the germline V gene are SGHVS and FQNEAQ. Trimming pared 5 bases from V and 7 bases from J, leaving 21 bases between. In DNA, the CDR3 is TGTGCCAGCAGCCTCCCTACCGGGAAGGTACAGGAGCAGTACTTC. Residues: CASSLPTGKVQEQYF.

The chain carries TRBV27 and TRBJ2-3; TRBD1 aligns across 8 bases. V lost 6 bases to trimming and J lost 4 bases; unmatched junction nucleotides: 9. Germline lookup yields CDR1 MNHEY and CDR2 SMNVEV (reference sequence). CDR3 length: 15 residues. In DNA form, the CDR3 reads TGTGCCAGCAGCCGGACAGGGTTCTTCGCAGATACGCAGTATTTT. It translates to CASSRTGFFADTQYF.

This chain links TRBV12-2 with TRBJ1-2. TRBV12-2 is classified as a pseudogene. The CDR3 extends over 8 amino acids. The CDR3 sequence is CASRLVNF. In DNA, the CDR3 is TGTGCAAGTCGCTTAGTAAACTTC.

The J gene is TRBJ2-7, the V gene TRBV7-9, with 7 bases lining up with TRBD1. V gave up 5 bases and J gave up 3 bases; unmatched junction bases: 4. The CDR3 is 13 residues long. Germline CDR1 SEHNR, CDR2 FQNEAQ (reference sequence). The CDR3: CASSPGDSYEQYF. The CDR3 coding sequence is TGTGCCAGCAGCCCAGGGGACAGCTACGAGCAGTACTTC.

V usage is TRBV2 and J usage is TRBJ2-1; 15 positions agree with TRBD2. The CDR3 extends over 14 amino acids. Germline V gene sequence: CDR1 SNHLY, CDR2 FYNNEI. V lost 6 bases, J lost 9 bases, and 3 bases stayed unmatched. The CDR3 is CASRGTSGRLEQFF. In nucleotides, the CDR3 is TGTGCCAGCAGGGGGACTAGCGGGAGGCTTGAGCAGTTCTTC.

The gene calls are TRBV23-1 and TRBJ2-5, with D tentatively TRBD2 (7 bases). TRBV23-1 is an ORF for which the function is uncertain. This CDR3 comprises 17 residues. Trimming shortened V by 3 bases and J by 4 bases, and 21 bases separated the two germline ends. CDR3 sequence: CASSHQGSGGPPETQYF. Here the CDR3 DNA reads TGCGCCAGCAGTCACCAGGGTTCGGGGGGCCCCCCAGAGACCCAGTACTTC.

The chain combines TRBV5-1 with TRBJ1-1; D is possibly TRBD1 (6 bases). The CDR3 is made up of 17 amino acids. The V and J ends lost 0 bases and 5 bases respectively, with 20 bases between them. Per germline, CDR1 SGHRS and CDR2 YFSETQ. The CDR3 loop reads CASSLVSLGGLGTEAFF. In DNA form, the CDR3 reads TGCGCCAGCAGCTTGGTGTCTTTAGGGGGTTTGGGGACTGAAGCTTTCTTT.

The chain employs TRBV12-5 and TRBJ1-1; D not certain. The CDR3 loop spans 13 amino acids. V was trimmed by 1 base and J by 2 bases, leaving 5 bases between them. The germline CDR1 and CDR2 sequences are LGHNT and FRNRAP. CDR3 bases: TGTGCTAGTGGTTTGGACAGAAACACTGAAGCTTTCTTT. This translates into CASGLDRNTEAFF.